One sample yielded the 24 T cell receptor beta chains listed below, sequenced in a study of response to subunit inactivated influenza vaccine. TCRdb called the RT-PCR reads again in MiXCR, with one record for every CDR3 protein. The sample carries approximately 230,000 distinct CDR3 sequences, 9.5% to 15% recorded once. The sample consisted of non-naive T cells sorted from PBMCs, taken about 14 days before vaccination. The receptors come from a man between 45 and 60 years old who received an inactivated influenza vaccine.

This clonotype was counted a few times. The chain is built from TRBV7-9 and TRBJ2-6; D is unclear. From germline, CDR1 is SEHNR and CDR2 FQNEAQ (reference sequence). The CDR3 runs to 13 residues. The germline V and J ends were trimmed by 5 bases and 4 bases, with 6 bases remaining between them. The CDR3 bases are TGTGCCAGCAGCAAACCGGGGGCCAACGTCCTGACTTTC. Translation gives CASSKPGANVLTF.

The chain joins TRBV20-1 to TRBJ1-5; the D is unclear. V dropped 4 bases and J dropped 5 bases, with 9 bases sitting between them. The CDR3 is 12 amino acids. Germline V gene lookup returns CDR1 DFQATT and CDR2 SNEGSKA (reference sequence). The CDR3 DNA reads as TGCAGTGCTAATAGCGGAGATCAGCCCCAGCATTTT. This gives the protein CSANSGDQPQHF.

This clonotype was observed a handful of times. J is TRBJ1-1 and V is TRBV10-3, with a possible D match to TRBD1 (5 bases). The germline V gene encodes CDR1 ENHRY and CDR2 SYGVKD. Trimming shortened V by 1 base and J by 1 base, and 7 bases separated the two germline ends. This CDR3 is 14 amino acids long. This chain's CDR3 is CAISELTGNTEAFF. For the CDR3, the DNA is TGTGCCATCAGTGAGTTAACAGGGAACACTGAAGCTTTCTTT.

In this sample, this clonotype turned up many times. The rearrangement uses TRBV4-2 and TRBJ2-2; the D gene is possibly TRBD1 (6 bases). The CDR3 runs 16 residues. Germline V CDR1 and CDR2: LGHNA, YNFKEQ. The V gene lost 0 bases and the J gene lost 1 base, with 9 bases spanning the gap. This CDR3 is CASSQDGGRNTGELFF. The CDR3 DNA reads TGTGCCAGCAGCCAAGATGGGGGCCGGAACACCGGGGAGCTGTTTTTT.

The chain couples TRBV30 to TRBJ2-1; D call uncertain. The CDR3 totals 14 residues. The germline gives CDR1 GTSNPN, CDR2 SVGIG (reference sequence). V was pared by 0 bases and J by 9 bases, with 15 bases between. The CDR3: CAWSVGIRFGEQFF. Here the CDR3 DNA reads TGTGCCTGGAGTGTAGGTATTCGGTTCGGTGAGCAGTTCTTC.

This clonotype was observed a few times. V is TRBV19 and J is TRBJ2-5, with TRBD2 matching 11 bases. This CDR3 has 15 amino acids. Germline V lookup: CDR1 LNHDA, CDR2 SQIVND (reference sequence). V shed 10 bases, J shed 7 bases, and the junction held 14 bases outside the gene matches. The CDR3 reads CATSGTSGFRGTQYF. For the CDR3, the DNA is TGTGCCACGTCCGGGACTAGCGGCTTTCGGGGGACCCAGTACTTC.

This clonotype showed up many times. V and J are TRBV5-6 and TRBJ2-1, with 7 bases lining up with TRBD2. This CDR3 comprises 15 residues. V was clipped by 0 bases and J by 5 bases; unmatched bases: 5. Germline CDR1 and CDR2: SGHDT and YYEEEE. The CDR3 region has the DNA TGTGCCAGCAGCTTGGTGTCGGCGGGGGACAATGAGCAGTTCTTC. Amino acid sequence: CASSLVSAGDNEQFF.

The gene calls are TRBV5-5 and TRBJ2-2, with D perhaps matching TRBD2 (7 bases). This CDR3 contains 16 residues. V lost 2 bases and J 4 bases, leaving 15 bases between the germline ends. Germline V gene lookup returns CDR1 SGHKS and CDR2 YYEKEE (reference sequence). The DNA for the CDR3 is TGTGCCAGCAGCTTATATGGGCGGGGGCGCACCGGGGAGCTGTTTTTT. This encodes CASSLYGRGRTGELFF.

This clonotype has just one count. One junction end does not reproduce the germline sequence, and a read error may be involved. The rearrangement joins TRBV10-3 to TRBJ2-3; a weak D match, TRBD1 (5 bases). The CDR3 is 15 residues long. The germline CDR1 and CDR2 sequences are ENHRY and SYGVKD. CDR3 protein: CSISATPDNTDTQYF. Written as DNA, the CDR3 is TGTTCCATCAGTGCGACCCCGGACAACACAGATACGCAGTATTTT.

The chain has TRBV5-6 and TRBJ1-1; maybe TRBD1 (6 bases). From germline, CDR1 is SGHDT and CDR2 YYEEEE. The V end lost 2 bases, the J end lost 6 bases, and 17 bases lay between the germline ends. The CDR3 is 15 residues long. As DNA, the CDR3 is TGTGCCAGCAGCTTACAGGGCCGCAAAGGGGCTGAAGCTTTCTTT. This codes for CASSLQGRKGAEAFF.

This clonotype came up many times. This chain links TRBV11-1 with TRBJ2-3; 9 bases map to TRBD2. In germline, CDR1 is SGHAT, CDR2 FQDESV (reference sequence). The CDR3 length is 14 residues. J gave up 6 bases and V 5 bases, and 6 bases lay outside the gene matches. CDR3 amino acids: CASSRSGRGDTQYF. CDR3 coding DNA: TGTGCCAGCAGCCGTAGCGGGAGAGGGGATACGCAGTATTTT.

This clonotype showed up just a few times. The chain links TRBV20-1 to TRBJ2-7; TRBD2 agrees at 10 bases. The CDR3 covers 15 residues. After removal of 5 bases from V and 2 bases from J, the junction contained 9 bases not matched to a gene. CDR1 and CDR2 (germline): DFQATT, SNEGSKA (reference sequence). CDR3 in amino acids: CSAPGQAGGPYEQYF. CDR3 coding DNA: TGCAGTGCTCCTGGGCAAGCGGGAGGGCCCTACGAGCAGTACTTC.

This clonotype was seen a handful of times. The chain employs TRBV7-9 and TRBJ1-1; D ambiguous. This CDR3 region has 13 residues. Germline loops: CDR1 SEHNR, CDR2 FQNEAQ (reference sequence). Trimming pared 1 base from V and 7 bases from J, leaving 10 bases between. CDR3: CASSLDLKGEAFF. The CDR3 nucleotides are TGTGCCAGCAGCTTAGATTTAAAAGGTGAAGCTTTCTTT.

This clonotype was seen many times. The V gene is TRBV6-2 or TRBV6-3, the J gene TRBJ1-2; D is uncertain. Germline V gives CDR1 MNHEY, CDR2 SVGEGT. The CDR3 spans 14 residues. V lost 4 bases, J lost 8 bases, and 17 bases lay in between. CDR3 protein: CASSSPPGMRGYTF. CDR3 nucleotide sequence: TGTGCCAGCAGTTCGCCGCCGGGTATGCGGGGCTACACCTTC.

This clonotype was found a few times. The rearrangement uses TRBV6-2 or TRBV6-3 and TRBJ2-7; 8 nucleotides align to TRBD2. The V segment lost 2 bases and the J segment 6 bases; nucleotides outside the gene matches: 9. The CDR3 length is 15 residues. In germline, CDR1 is MNHEY, CDR2 SVGEGT. The CDR3 reads CASSYGRGLAAEQYF. CDR3 nucleotide sequence: TGTGCCAGCAGTTACGGCCGTGGACTAGCAGCCGAGCAGTACTTC.

DNA for the CDR3: TGTGCCAGCAGAATATGGGGCAATCAGCCCCAGCATTTT. Residues: CASRIWGNQPQHF. V gene TRBV6-2 or TRBV6-3 combines with J gene TRBJ1-5, with D uncertain. The CDR3 has 13 amino acids. Deletions cut 6 bases from V and 2 bases from J, with 8 bases between. From germline, CDR1 is MNHEY and CDR2 SVGEGT.

In this sample, this clonotype turned up many times. This rearrangement joins TRBV20-1 to TRBJ2-7; D is tentatively TRBD1 or TRBD2 (5 bases each). Trimming removed 0 bases at V and 3 bases at J, with 15 bases between. The length of the CDR3 is 15 residues. Germline V gene sequence: CDR1 DFQATT, CDR2 SNEGSKA (reference sequence). CDR3 DNA sequence: TGCAGTGCTAGAGATCCGGGGCAGGGCGTCTACGAGCAGTACTTC. Translated: CSARDPGQGVYEQYF.

This clonotype was picked up many times. The chain is built from TRBV7-9 and TRBJ1-5; the D is unclear. Germline CDR1 and CDR2: SEHNR and FQNEAQ (reference sequence). The CDR3 spans 15 residues. Deletions cut 3 bases from V and 4 bases from J, with 13 bases between. The DNA for the CDR3 is TGTGCCAGCAGCTTTTCCGGACTCCTAAATCAGCCCCAGCATTTT. Its translation: CASSFSGLLNQPQHF.

The V and J genes are TRBV28 and TRBJ2-7; no firm D call. With 3 bases removed from V and 2 bases from J, the gap between germline ends came to 8 bases. Germline V gene data show CDR1 as MDHEN and CDR2 as SYDVKM. The CDR3 covers 13 residues. CDR3: CASSFHQTYEQYF. The CDR3 bases are TGTGCCAGCAGTTTCCATCAAACCTACGAGCAGTACTTC.

The sample holds many counts of this clonotype. The rearrangement uses TRBV14 and TRBJ2-5; D is undetermined. V was pared by 4 bases and J by 4 bases, with 7 bases between. The CDR3 is made up of 12 amino acids. Germline-derived CDR1 and CDR2 are SGHDN and FVKESK. Here the CDR3 DNA reads TGTGCCAGCAGCCGACAAAGAGAGACCCAGTACTTC. It codes for CASSRQRETQYF.

This clonotype was counted a few times. The chain recombines TRBV19 with TRBJ2-3; TRBD1 matches 10 bases. With V trimmed by 6 bases and J by 4 bases, 10 bases remained unmatched. The V gene's germline CDR1 is LNHDA and CDR2 SQIVND (reference sequence). There are 16 residues in the CDR3. The CDR3 bases are TGTGCCAGTAGCCTTCCGGGACAGGGGTTTTCAGATACGCAGTATTTT. Protein sequence: CASSLPGQGFSDTQYF.

The sample holds many counts of this clonotype. This rearrangement joins TRBV15 to TRBJ2-1; weak D call: TRBD1 (5 bases). Between the trimmed V and J ends, which lost 5 bases and 5 bases, there was a span of 22 bases. Germline V gene data show CDR1 as LNHNV and CDR2 as YYDKDF (reference sequence). The CDR3 loop spans 17 amino acids. The CDR3 is CATSGSLRDGINNEQFF. DNA of the CDR3: TGTGCCACCAGCGGCAGTCTCAGGGATGGCATTAACAATGAGCAGTTCTTC.

The chain uses TRBV6-2 or TRBV6-3 and TRBJ1-6; unclear D gene. The germline gives CDR1 MNHEY, CDR2 SVGEGT. Deletions cut 7 bases from V and 4 bases from J, with 14 bases between. The CDR3 has 15 residues. The CDR3 reads CASKQPASYNSPLHF. The CDR3 DNA is TGTGCCAGCAAACAGCCAGCTAGTTATAATTCACCCCTCCACTTT.

This clonotype was picked up many times. The V call is TRBV12-3 or TRBV12-4, the J call TRBJ1-5; 8 bases agree with TRBD1. The V and J ends lost 5 bases and 4 bases, in that order; junction bases with no gene match: 10. The CDR3 is 16 amino acids. The CDR3 nucleotides read TGTGCCAGCAGTCTCGGGGCGGACAGGGTAAATCAGCCCCAGCATTTT. This translates into CASSLGADRVNQPQHF.